The clone carrying this TCR beta chain was detected only a few times. Its target is not known. This sample is part of a study of OX40 agonist ivuxolimab in advanced cancers. Study details: Subjects had a mean age of about 57 years, with a range of 23 to 79; more than 70% were male. One patient with hepatocellular carcinoma and two with cutaneous melanoma, three in all, had partial responses. The study's findings and limits: The study observed clonal expansion of CD4+ and CD8+ blood T cells by week 6 at 0.1 to 3.0 mg/kg. Clonal expansion among partial responders at 0.1-3.0 mg/kg ranked near the lowest.

Only in-frame clones appear in the TCRdb table, and some are missing; sequencing was by immunoSEQ multiplex PCR. This table holds some 35,000 clones, around 83% found once. This CDR3 is built from 15 residues. V lost 5 bases and J lost 4; bases outside the gene matches: 9. Germline assignment: CDR1 MNHEY and CDR2 SVGAGI. The V gene is TRBV6-5, the J gene TRBJ1-2; 8 bases map to TRBD1. The material sequenced was CD4+ or CD8+ T cells sorted from blood, taken in a trial of the OX40 agonist ivuxolimab. The sequence was obtained from an adult with an advanced solid tumor such as melanoma, head and neck, liver or kidney cancer. The CDR3 here is CASSRGQGGTYGYTF. CDR3 nucleotide sequence: TGTGCCAGCAGTCGCGGACAGGGAGGAACCTATGGCTACACCTTC.